Following are 30 T cell receptor beta chains from one sample sequenced in a study of shared clonotypes between healthy human individuals. Only in-frame clones appear in the TCRdb table, and some are missing; sequencing was by immunoSEQ multiplex PCR. The repertoire holds approximately 2.4 million clones, with approximately 94% as singletons. The source material was naive CD4+ T cells sorted from blood. The subset denotes: CD45RA+ positively selected. Every receptor here comes from a man younger than 35 in good health.

This chain uses TRBV6-6 with TRBJ2-3; TRBD1 matches at 8 bases. V dropped 9 bases and J dropped 1; count of bases not matched to a gene: 3. The CDR3 length is 13 residues. Germline loops: CDR1 MNHNY, CDR2 SVGAGI (reference sequence). CDR3 amino acids: CASMTGGTDTQYF. In DNA, the CDR3 is TGTGCCAGTATGACAGGGGGCACAGATACGCAGTATTTT.

The V and J genes are TRBV25-1 and TRBJ2-5; 7 nucleotides align to TRBD1. CDR1 is MGHDK and CDR2 is SYGVNS in the germline V gene. V shed 4 bases, J shed 7 bases, and the junction held 9 bases outside the gene matches. CDR3 length: 14 residues. The CDR3 nucleotides are TGTGCCAGCAGTGCACCTACAGGGGATGCGACCCAGTACTTC. Translated, it gives CASSAPTGDATQYF.

The V call is TRBV10-3, the J call TRBJ1-1; TRBD1 matches 7 bases. This CDR3 is 13 amino acids long. Germline loops: CDR1 ENHRY, CDR2 SYGVKD. J lost 0 bases, V lost 7 bases, and 2 bases had no gene match. CDR3 bases: TGTGCCATCATGGACAGGATGAACACTGAAGCTTTCTTT. As protein: CAIMDRMNTEAFF.

The CDR3 DNA reads as TGTGCCTGGAGTGTAGCCGGACCTGAAGCTTTCTTT. This encodes CAWSVAGPEAFF. This chain uses TRBV30 with TRBJ1-1, with D unclear. The germline V gene encodes CDR1 GTSNPN and CDR2 SVGIG (reference sequence). Between the trimmed V and J ends, which lost 0 bases and 6 bases, there was a span of 8 bases. The CDR3 extends over 12 amino acids.

The chain carries TRBV5-1 and TRBJ2-3; D is perhaps TRBD1 or TRBD2 (5 bases each). V was trimmed by 4 bases and J by 4 bases, leaving 19 bases between them. CDR3 length equals 16 residues. Germline values: CDR1 SGHRS, CDR2 YFSETQ. In DNA form, the CDR3 reads TGCGCCAGCAGCCTCGGGACCCCAGGTCCCGCAGATACGCAGTATTTT. Protein product: CASSLGTPGPADTQYF.

This chain joins TRBV6-1 and TRBJ2-5, with D possibly being TRBD1 (5 bases). This CDR3 has 15 amino acids. CDR1 and CDR2 (germline): MNHNS, SASEGT. V was pared by 5 bases and J by 5 bases, with 18 bases between. The CDR3 nucleotides read TGTGCCAGCAGTCCAGTAAGGGGCATCGGGGAGACCCAGTACTTC. This sequence encodes CASSPVRGIGETQYF.

The chain employs TRBV4-1 and TRBJ2-6, with TRBD1 matching 7 bases. This CDR3 is built from 16 residues. Germline CDR1 reads MGHRA; CDR2 reads YSYEKL. The trim removed 3 bases at V and 4 bases at J, leaving 6 bases unmatched. CDR3 protein: CASSQDDRAGANVLTF. CDR3 nucleotide sequence: TGCGCCAGCAGCCAGGATGACAGGGCCGGGGCCAACGTCCTGACTTTC.

The chain joins TRBV28 to TRBJ1-5; D might be TRBD1 (5 bases). The CDR3 covers 15 residues. Germline CDR1 MDHEN, CDR2 SYDVKM. V lost 6 bases, J lost 5 bases, and 17 bases lay in between. CDR3 residues: CASRPRGYGHQPQHF. The CDR3 DNA sequence: TGTGCCAGCAGACCTAGGGGTTACGGTCATCAGCCCCAGCATTTT.

This chain connects TRBV7-2 to TRBJ2-7, with D tentatively TRBD1 (5 bases). The CDR3 length is 13 residues. Germline V gives CDR1 SGHTA, CDR2 FQGNSA. Trimming removed 1 base at V and 6 bases at J, with 10 bases between. The CDR3 DNA sequence: TGTGCCAGCAGCTTAGTGGACATCTTCGAGCAGTACTTC. Its protein is CASSLVDIFEQYF.

The chain has TRBV7-3 and TRBJ2-3, with 11 bases lining up with TRBD2. This CDR3 is 14 amino acids long. Germline V gene lookup returns CDR1 SGHTA and CDR2 FQGTGA. V gave up 3 bases and J gave up 4 bases; unmatched junction bases: 0. CDR3 protein: CASSLGLAADTQYF. The CDR3 region has the DNA TGTGCCAGCAGCTTGGGACTAGCGGCAGATACGCAGTATTTT.

The chain carries TRBV25-1 and TRBJ2-3; no firm D call. The CDR3 runs 14 residues. In germline, CDR1 is MGHDK, CDR2 SYGVNS. Trimming removed 6 bases at V and 0 bases at J, with 10 bases between. The CDR3 is CASSQGFSTDTQYF. CDR3 sequence (DNA): TGTGCCAGCAGCCAAGGCTTCAGCACAGATACGCAGTATTTT.

Turning to this clone: This same CDR3 is encoded by further DNA sequences in the sample. V is TRBV30 and J is TRBJ1-6, with 8 nucleotides matching TRBD1. Trimming removed 5 bases from V and 7 bases from J; junction bases left unmatched: 4. The germline CDR1 and CDR2 sequences are GTSNPN and SVGIG (reference sequence). This CDR3 has 13 residues. CDR3 in DNA: TGTGCCTGGGGTGGACAGGGAAATTCACCCCTCCACTTT. Translation: CAWGGQGNSPLHF.

On this clone: The same CDR3 can be traced to other DNA sequences in this sample. The V gene is TRBV5-4, the J gene TRBJ1-1; D call uncertain. CDR1 SGHNT and CDR2 YYREEE come from the germline V gene (reference sequence). V was clipped by 4 bases and J by 3 bases, with 4 bases between them. This CDR3 has 11 residues. The chain's CDR3 is CASSLDTEAFF. As DNA, the CDR3 is TGTGCCAGCAGCCTAGACACTGAAGCTTTCTTT.

The genes are TRBV4-3 and TRBJ2-2, with D unresolved. CDR1 LGHNA and CDR2 YSLEER come from the germline V gene. This CDR3 is built from 15 residues. Trimming pared 0 bases from V and 2 bases from J, leaving 7 bases between. In nucleotides, the CDR3 is TGCGCCAGCAGCCAAGACGGAAGAAACACCGGGGAGCTGTTTTTT. Its translation: CASSQDGRNTGELFF.

V and J are TRBV7-2 and TRBJ1-3, with D perhaps matching TRBD1 (6 bases). CDR3 length: 16 residues. Deletions cut 1 base from V and 1 base from J, with 11 bases between. The germline CDR1 and CDR2 sequences are SGHTA and FQGNSA. Written as DNA, the CDR3 is TGTGCCAGCAGCTTAGTCACAGGGATTTCTGGAAACACCATATATTTT. Amino acids: CASSLVTGISGNTIYF.

The chain links TRBV7-3 to TRBJ1-1; D is perhaps TRBD1 (6 bases). The CDR3 extends over 15 amino acids. Trimming took 5 bases from V and 2 from J, leaving 15 bases between them. Germline V gene data show CDR1 as SGHTA and CDR2 as FQGTGA. The CDR3 protein is CASSPSTRGNTEAFF. In DNA form, the CDR3 reads TGTGCCAGCAGCCCTTCTACCAGGGGAAACACTGAAGCTTTCTTT.

CDR3 DNA: TGTGCCAGCAGCCAAGAATCTCCAGATACGCAGTATTTT. The encoded protein is CASSQESPDTQYF. V usage is TRBV4-2 and J usage is TRBJ2-3; no firm D call. This CDR3 is 13 amino acids long. Trimming took 0 bases from V and 4 from J, leaving 5 bases between them. Looked up from germline, CDR1 is LGHNA and CDR2 is YNFKEQ.

The J gene is TRBJ2-7, the V gene TRBV10-3, with D maybe TRBD2 (6 bases). The CDR3 loop spans 15 amino acids. Germline CDR1 reads ENHRY; CDR2 reads SYGVKD. Trimming left V 0 bases short and J 3 bases short, with 12 bases between. CDR3 in DNA: TGTGCCATCAGTGAGTCTGTGGGAGGATACTACGAGCAGTACTTC. Translated: CAISESVGGYYEQYF.

The V call is TRBV14, the J call TRBJ1-1; a weak D match, TRBD1 (6 bases). Germline CDR1 reads SGHDN; CDR2 reads FVKESK. Trimming removed 4 bases from V and 6 bases from J, with 15 bases in between. The CDR3 contains 14 residues. The CDR3 sequence: CASSLRGGAAEAFF. CDR3 DNA: TGTGCCAGCAGCCTGCGTGGGGGGGCGGCTGAAGCTTTCTTT.

This clone was seen once. This rearrangement joins TRBV5-3 to TRBJ1-2; D not resolved. TRBV5-3 is identified as an open reading frame with a role that is uncertain. The length of the CDR3 is 17 residues. Trimming shortened V by 3 bases and J by 1 base, and 19 bases separated the two germline ends. CDR3 DNA sequence: TGTGCCAGAAGCTCTAGGGCGGGCACAGACGTTAACTATGGCTACACCTTC. As protein: CARSSRAGTDVNYGYTF.

CDR3 DNA: TGTGCCAGCAGCGTACTAGCGGGAGCCGGGGAGACCCAGTACTTC. It is translated as CASSVLAGAGETQYF. The chain is built from TRBV9 and TRBJ2-5; 10 bases line up with TRBD2. The CDR3 spans 15 residues. From germline, CDR1 is SGDLS and CDR2 YYNGEE. V shed 1 base, J shed 5 bases, and the junction held 5 bases outside the gene matches.

The J gene is TRBJ2-3, the V gene TRBV10-2; 11 nucleotides agree with TRBD2. CDR3 size: 15 residues. Germline CDR1 reads WSHSY; CDR2 reads SAAADI. Trimming cost V 10 bases and J 6 bases; bases outside gene matches: 12. The CDR3 nucleotides are TGCGCCACCACCCGAATAGCGGGGGGGCCTGATACGCAGTATTTT. This sequence encodes CATTRIAGGPDTQYF.

CDR3 protein: CASSEAPGGSENGNTIYF. The CDR3 region has the DNA TGTGCCAGCAGTGAAGCACCAGGGGGCTCGGAGAATGGAAACACCATATATTTT. V is TRBV6-1 and J is TRBJ1-3, with 8 nucleotides matching TRBD1. Germline V gene lookup returns CDR1 MNHNS and CDR2 SASEGT. The CDR3 has 18 residues. Losses at the gene ends were 0 bases for V and 3 bases for J; bases not matched to a gene: 10.

The gene calls are TRBV27 and TRBJ2-7; D is perhaps TRBD1 (5 bases). The CDR3 runs 16 residues. Trimming took 5 bases from V and 0 from J, leaving 17 bases between them. CDR1 and CDR2 from the germline V gene are MNHEY and SMNVEV (reference sequence). CDR3 residues: CASSKGLGVFSYEQYF. The CDR3 DNA is TGTGCCAGCAGTAAGGGGTTAGGGGTCTTCTCCTACGAGCAGTACTTC.

The chain links TRBV7-8 to TRBJ1-3; 9 positions match TRBD1. The CDR3 loop spans 14 amino acids. Germline assignment: CDR1 SGHVS and CDR2 FQNEAQ. V lost 1 base and J lost 7; bases outside the gene matches: 2. The CDR3 region has the DNA TGTGCCAGCAGCTTAGTCGACAGGGGGAACACCATATATTTT. Translating it yields CASSLVDRGNTIYF. Combining the CDR3 with reference TRBV7-8 and TRBJ1-3 gives the whole variable domain GAGVSQSPRYKVAKRGQDVALRCDPISGHVSLFWYQQALGQGPEFLTYFQNEAQLDKSGLPSDRFFAERPEGSVSTLKIQRTQQEDSAVYLCASSLVDRGNTIYFGEGSWLTVV.

CDR3 nucleotide sequence: TGTGCCTGGGTGGGGCCTCTAGCGCTCCCATTCGGTACAGATACGCAGTATTTT. Encoded protein: CAWVGPLALPFGTDTQYF. V and J are TRBV30 and TRBJ2-3, with a possible D match to TRBD2 (6 bases). This CDR3 contains 18 residues. V dropped 5 bases and J dropped 3 bases, with 27 bases sitting between them. Germline V gene data show CDR1 as GTSNPN and CDR2 as SVGIG (reference sequence).

The J gene is TRBJ2-3, the V gene TRBV5-1; 8 bases agree with TRBD1. Germline V gives CDR1 SGHRS, CDR2 YFSETQ. V lost 3 bases, J lost 0 bases, and 6 bases stayed unmatched. The CDR3 is 16 residues long. The CDR3 region has the DNA TGCGCCAGCAGCTGGGGTGGGACAGGTAGCACAGATACGCAGTATTTT. Its translation: CASSWGGTGSTDTQYF.

V is TRBV5-6 and J is TRBJ1-1; D remains ambiguous. Germline-derived CDR1 and CDR2 are SGHDT and YYEEEE. The ends were cut back, 4 bases at V and 1 base at J, with 11 bases in the middle. There are 14 residues in the CDR3. In DNA, the CDR3 is TGTGCCAGCAGCCGCCAGTTCCCGAACACTGAAGCTTTCTTT. Translated, it gives CASSRQFPNTEAFF.

The chain combines TRBV27 with TRBJ2-5; D is perhaps TRBD1 (5 bases). Trimming shortened V by 3 bases and J by 7 bases, and 24 bases separated the two germline ends. Germline lookup yields CDR1 MNHEY and CDR2 SMNVEV (reference sequence). CDR3 length: 17 amino acids. Here the CDR3 DNA reads TGTGCCAGCAGTTTTGTATCGGATTTGGGCAGGGAACGGACCCAGTACTTC. Amino acids: CASSFVSDLGRERTQYF.

The chain has TRBV5-1 and TRBJ1-1; 9 bases align to TRBD1. This CDR3 spans 15 amino acids. Germline CDR1 is SGHRS and CDR2 is YFSETQ. With V trimmed by 3 bases and J by 4 bases, 7 bases remained unmatched. For the CDR3, the DNA is TGCGCCAGCAGCTCCGACAGGGGGATTTCCACTGAAGCTTTCTTT. Protein sequence: CASSSDRGISTEAFF.